The 8 T cell receptor beta chains listed next were all sequenced from one sample in a study of blood T cell repertoires in COVID-19. Profiling relied on immunoSEQ multiplex PCR, and the TCRdb table lists in-frame clones only, not all of them. The sample has fewer than 250,000 clones; 88% are singletons. Sequenced sample: peripheral blood. These receptor sequences come from a human donor in a cohort sampled during active COVID-19.

The rearrangement uses TRBV3-1 (or the pseudogene TRBV3-2) and TRBJ2-1, with 15 bases aligning to TRBD2. The CDR3 spans 21 residues. Germline V gene data show CDR1 as LGHDT and CDR2 as YNNKEL (reference sequence). The V gene end was trimmed by 2 bases and the J gene end by 1 base; junction bases not matched to a gene: 12. The CDR3 reads CASSQQSSGLAGGPSYNEQFF. The CDR3 nucleotides read TGTGCCAGCAGCCAACAAAGCTCGGGACTAGCGGGGGGACCGTCCTACAATGAGCAGTTCTTC.

This rearrangement joins TRBV6-1 to TRBJ2-2, with D possibly matching TRBD2 (5 bases). This CDR3 spans 15 amino acids. Trimming left V 2 bases short and J 0 bases short, with 7 bases between. Germline CDR1 and CDR2: MNHNS and SASEGT. The CDR3 DNA is TGTGCCAGCAGTGAATCCGGGGCGAACACCGGGGAGCTGTTTTTT. It specifies CASSESGANTGELFF.

The chain combines TRBV13 with TRBJ2-4; 8 bases agree with TRBD2. V trimming: 5 bases; J trimming: 6 bases; junction bases outside the gene matches: 9. CDR3 length: 15 amino acids. The germline V gene encodes CDR1 PRHDT and CDR2 FYEKMQ (reference sequence). The CDR3 region has the DNA TGTGCCAGCAGCAAGGGGCGGGGGGCCGGAAACATTCAGTACTTC. Translating it yields CASSKGRGAGNIQYF.

This clone was counted once. The V call is TRBV6-5, the J call TRBJ1-1; a possible D gene is TRBD1 (5 bases). V gave up 6 bases and J gave up 2 bases, with 10 bases separating them. Germline CDR1 reads MNHEY; CDR2 reads SVGAGI. The CDR3 spans 13 residues. The chain's CDR3 is CASRSDRNTEAFF. The CDR3 DNA reads as TGTGCCAGCAGATCAGACAGAAACACTGAAGCTTTCTTT.

Here the CDR3 DNA reads TGTGCCAGCAGCCGCGGCGCCGGCGGGAGGGCCGACAATGAGCAGTTCTTC. Its protein product is CASSRGAGGRADNEQFF. This chain links TRBV7-2 with TRBJ2-1; TRBD2 aligns across 9 bases. V was pared by 5 bases and J by 5 bases, with 13 bases of the junction left unmatched. The CDR3 covers 17 residues. Per the germline V gene, CDR1 is SGHTA and CDR2 is FQGNSA.

This clone appeared once. The CDR3: CASSLDRDTDTQYF. The CDR3 nucleotides read TGTGCCAGCAGCTTAGACAGGGACACAGATACGCAGTATTTT. The V call is TRBV7-9, the J call TRBJ2-3; D perhaps matches TRBD1 (6 bases). The ends were cut back, 1 base at V and 2 bases at J, with 7 bases in the middle. The CDR3 is 14 amino acids. Germline CDR1 and CDR2: SEHNR and FQNEAQ (reference sequence).

The rearrangement links TRBV25-1 to TRBJ1-4; no clear D. V lost 10 bases, J lost 0 bases, and 12 bases lay in between. The germline CDR1 and CDR2 sequences are MGHDK and SYGVNS. The CDR3 is 14 amino acids. The CDR3 loop is CATSREATNEKLFF. CDR3 DNA sequence: TGTGCCACCAGCCGTGAGGCAACTAATGAAAAACTGTTTTTT.

The chain joins TRBV5-8 to TRBJ2-2, with 13 positions matching TRBD2. Germline V gene sequence: CDR1 SGHTS, CDR2 YDEGEE. V was pared by 1 base and J by 3 bases, with 3 bases of the junction left unmatched. The CDR3 is 17 residues long. The CDR3 nucleotides are TGTGCCAGCAGCTTGAGACTAGCGGGAGGCTACACCGGGGAGCTGTTTTTT. This sequence encodes CASSLRLAGGYTGELFF.